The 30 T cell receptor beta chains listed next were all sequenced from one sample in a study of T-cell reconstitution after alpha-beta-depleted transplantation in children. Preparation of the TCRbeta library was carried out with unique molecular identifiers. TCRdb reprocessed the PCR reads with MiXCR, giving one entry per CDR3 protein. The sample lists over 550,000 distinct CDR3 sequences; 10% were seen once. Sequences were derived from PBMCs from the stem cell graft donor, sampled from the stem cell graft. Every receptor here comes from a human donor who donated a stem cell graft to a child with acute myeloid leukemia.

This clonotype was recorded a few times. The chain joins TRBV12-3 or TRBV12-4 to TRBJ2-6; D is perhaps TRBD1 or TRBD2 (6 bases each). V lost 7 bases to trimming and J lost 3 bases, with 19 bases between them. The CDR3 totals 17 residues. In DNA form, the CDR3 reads TGTGCCAGCATCACCCGGAGGGGGGTTGGTGGGGCCAACGTCCTGACTTTC. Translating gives CASITRRGVGGANVLTF.

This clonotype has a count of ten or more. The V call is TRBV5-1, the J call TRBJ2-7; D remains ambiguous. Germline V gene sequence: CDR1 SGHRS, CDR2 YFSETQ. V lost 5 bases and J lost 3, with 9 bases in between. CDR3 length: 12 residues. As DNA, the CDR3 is TGCGCCAGCAGTGCGCAGATCTACGAGCAGTACTTC. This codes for CASSAQIYEQYF.

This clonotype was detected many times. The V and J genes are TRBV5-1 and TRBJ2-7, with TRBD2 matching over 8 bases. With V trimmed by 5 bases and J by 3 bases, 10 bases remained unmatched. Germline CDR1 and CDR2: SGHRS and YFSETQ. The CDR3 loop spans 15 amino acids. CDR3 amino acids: CASRDGGGKFYEQYF. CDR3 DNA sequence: TGCGCCAGCAGGGATGGCGGGGGGAAATTCTACGAGCAGTACTTC.

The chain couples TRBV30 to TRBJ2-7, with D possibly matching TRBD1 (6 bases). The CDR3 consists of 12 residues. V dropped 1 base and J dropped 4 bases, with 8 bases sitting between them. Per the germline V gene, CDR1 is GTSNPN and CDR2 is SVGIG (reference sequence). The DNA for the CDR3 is TGTGCCTGGAGTGAACAGGGATACGAGCAGTACTTC. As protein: CAWSEQGYEQYF.

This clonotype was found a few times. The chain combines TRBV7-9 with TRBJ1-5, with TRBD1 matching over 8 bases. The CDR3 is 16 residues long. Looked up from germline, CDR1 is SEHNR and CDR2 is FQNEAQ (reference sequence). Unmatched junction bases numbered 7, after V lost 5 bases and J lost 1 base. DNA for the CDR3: TGTGCCAGCAGCATAGGACAGGGCTTAAGCAATCAGCCCCAGCATTTT. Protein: CASSIGQGLSNQPQHF.

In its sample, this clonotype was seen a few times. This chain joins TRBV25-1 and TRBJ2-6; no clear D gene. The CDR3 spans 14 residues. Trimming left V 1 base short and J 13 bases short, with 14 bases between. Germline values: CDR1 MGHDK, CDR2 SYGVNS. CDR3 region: CASSEFRGVEVLTF. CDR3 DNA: TGTGCCAGCAGTGAATTCCGTGGGGTGGAAGTCCTGACTTTC.

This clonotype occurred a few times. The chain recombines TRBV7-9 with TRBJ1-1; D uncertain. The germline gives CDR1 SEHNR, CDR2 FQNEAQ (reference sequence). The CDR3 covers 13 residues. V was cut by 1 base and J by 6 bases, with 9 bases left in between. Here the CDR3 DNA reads TGTGCCAGCAGCTTAGAGCTCCCCTCTGAAGCTTTCTTT. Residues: CASSLELPSEAFF.

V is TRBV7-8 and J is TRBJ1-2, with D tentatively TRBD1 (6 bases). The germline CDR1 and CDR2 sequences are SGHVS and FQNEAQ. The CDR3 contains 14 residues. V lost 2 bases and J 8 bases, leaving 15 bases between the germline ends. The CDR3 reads CASSLPTGQGGYTF. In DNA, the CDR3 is TGTGCCAGCAGCTTACCTACGGGGCAGGGGGGCTACACCTTC.

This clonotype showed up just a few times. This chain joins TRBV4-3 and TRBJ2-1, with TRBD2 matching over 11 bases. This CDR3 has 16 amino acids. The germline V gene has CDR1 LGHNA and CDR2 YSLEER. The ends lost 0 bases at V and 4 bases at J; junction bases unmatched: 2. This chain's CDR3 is CASSQELAGVYNEQFF. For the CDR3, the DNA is TGCGCCAGCAGCCAAGAACTAGCGGGAGTATACAATGAGCAGTTCTTC.

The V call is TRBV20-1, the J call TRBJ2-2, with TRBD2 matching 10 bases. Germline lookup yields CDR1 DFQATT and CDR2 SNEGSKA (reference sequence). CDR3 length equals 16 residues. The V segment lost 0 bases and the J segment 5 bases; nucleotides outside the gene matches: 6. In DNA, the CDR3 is TGCAGTGCTAGAGATCGTAGACTAGCGGGTACCGGGGAGCTGTTTTTT. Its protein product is CSARDRRLAGTGELFF.

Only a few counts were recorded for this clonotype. The CDR3 region is CASKVRNTEAFF. CDR3 coding DNA: TGTGCCAGCAAGGTCCGGAACACTGAAGCTTTCTTT. The J gene is TRBJ1-1, the V gene TRBV28; D call uncertain. This CDR3 has 12 residues. Trimming removed 7 bases from V and 1 base from J, with 7 bases in between. In germline, CDR1 is MDHEN, CDR2 SYDVKM.

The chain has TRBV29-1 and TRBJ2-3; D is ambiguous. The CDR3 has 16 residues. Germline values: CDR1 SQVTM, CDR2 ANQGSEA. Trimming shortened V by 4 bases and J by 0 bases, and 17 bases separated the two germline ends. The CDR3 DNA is TGCAGCGTTGGTTCTCGGCAGACGACTAGCACAGATACGCAGTATTTT. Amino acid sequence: CSVGSRQTTSTDTQYF.

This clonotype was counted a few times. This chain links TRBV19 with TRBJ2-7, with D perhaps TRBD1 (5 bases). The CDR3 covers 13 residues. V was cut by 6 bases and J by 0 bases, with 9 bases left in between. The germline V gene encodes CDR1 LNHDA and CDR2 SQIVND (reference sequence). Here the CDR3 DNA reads TGTGCCAGTAGCATGACAGTCTCCTACGAGCAGTACTTC. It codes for CASSMTVSYEQYF.

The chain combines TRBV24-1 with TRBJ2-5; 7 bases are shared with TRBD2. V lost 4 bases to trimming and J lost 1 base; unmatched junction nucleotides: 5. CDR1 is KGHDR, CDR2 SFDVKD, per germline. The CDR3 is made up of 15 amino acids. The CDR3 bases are TGTGCCACCAGTGACGCACTAGCGACCCAAGAGACCCAGTACTTC. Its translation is CATSDALATQETQYF.

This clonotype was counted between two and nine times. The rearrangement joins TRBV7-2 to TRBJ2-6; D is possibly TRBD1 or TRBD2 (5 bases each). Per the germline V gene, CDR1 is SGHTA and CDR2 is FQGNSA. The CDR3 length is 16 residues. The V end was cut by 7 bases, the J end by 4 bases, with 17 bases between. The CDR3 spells CASIRGVGDGANVLTF. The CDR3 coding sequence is TGTGCCAGCATCAGAGGAGTTGGGGACGGGGCCAACGTCCTGACTTTC.

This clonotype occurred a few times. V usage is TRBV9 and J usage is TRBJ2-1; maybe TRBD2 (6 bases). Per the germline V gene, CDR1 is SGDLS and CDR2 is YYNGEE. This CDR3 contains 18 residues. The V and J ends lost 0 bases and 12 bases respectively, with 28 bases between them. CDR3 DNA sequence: TGTGCCAGCAGCGTAGCTACGTTGGCGTCGGGACTTAACACGCGGCAGTTCTTC. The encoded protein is CASSVATLASGLNTRQFF. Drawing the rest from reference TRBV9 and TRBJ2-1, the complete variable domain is DSGVTQTPKHLITATGQRVTLRCSPRSGDLSVYWYQQSLDQGLQFLIQYYNGEERAKGNILERFSAQQFPDLHSELNLSSLELGDSALYFCASSVATLASGLNTRQFFGPGTRLTVL.

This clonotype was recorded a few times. The CDR3 region is CASSYEPREEQYF. The CDR3 DNA sequence: TGTGCCAGCAGTTACGAGCCTAGGGAAGAGCAGTACTTC. V usage is TRBV6-5 and J usage is TRBJ2-7; D gene uncertain. In germline, CDR1 is MNHEY, CDR2 SVGAGI. V was trimmed by 2 bases and J by 7 bases, leaving 12 bases between them. This CDR3 comprises 13 residues.

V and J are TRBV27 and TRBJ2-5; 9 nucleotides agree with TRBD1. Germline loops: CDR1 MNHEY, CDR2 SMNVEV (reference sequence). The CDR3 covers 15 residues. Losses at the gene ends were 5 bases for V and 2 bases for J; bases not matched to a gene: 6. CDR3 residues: CASSVLGQGQETQYF. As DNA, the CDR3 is TGTGCCAGCAGTGTTCTGGGACAGGGACAAGAGACCCAGTACTTC.

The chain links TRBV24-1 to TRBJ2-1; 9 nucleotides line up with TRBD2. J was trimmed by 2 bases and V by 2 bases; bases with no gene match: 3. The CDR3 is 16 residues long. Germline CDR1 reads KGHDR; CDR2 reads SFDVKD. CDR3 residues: CATSDSVAGAYNEQFF. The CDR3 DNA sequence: TGTGCCACCAGTGATTCTGTAGCGGGAGCCTACAATGAGCAGTTCTTC.

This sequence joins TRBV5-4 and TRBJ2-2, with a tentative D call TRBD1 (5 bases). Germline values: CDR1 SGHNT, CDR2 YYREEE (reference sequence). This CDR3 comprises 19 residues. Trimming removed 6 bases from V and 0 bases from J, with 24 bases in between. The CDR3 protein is CASTSKFLTGVSNTGELFF. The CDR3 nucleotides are TGTGCCAGCACCTCTAAATTCCTCACAGGCGTATCGAACACCGGGGAGCTGTTTTTT.

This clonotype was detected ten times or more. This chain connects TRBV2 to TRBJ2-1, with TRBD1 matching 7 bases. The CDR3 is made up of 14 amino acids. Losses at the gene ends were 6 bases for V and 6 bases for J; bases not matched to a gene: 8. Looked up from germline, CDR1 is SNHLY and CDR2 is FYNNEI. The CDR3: CASSNRGLGNEQFF. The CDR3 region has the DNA TGTGCCAGCAGCAATAGGGGGCTAGGCAATGAGCAGTTCTTC.

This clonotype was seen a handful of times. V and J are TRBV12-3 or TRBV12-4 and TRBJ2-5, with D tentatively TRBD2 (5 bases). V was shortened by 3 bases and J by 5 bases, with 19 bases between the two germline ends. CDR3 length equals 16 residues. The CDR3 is CASSLRAGRARETQYF. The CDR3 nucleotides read TGTGCCAGCAGTTTGCGTGCGGGTCGGGCGCGGGAGACCCAGTACTTC.

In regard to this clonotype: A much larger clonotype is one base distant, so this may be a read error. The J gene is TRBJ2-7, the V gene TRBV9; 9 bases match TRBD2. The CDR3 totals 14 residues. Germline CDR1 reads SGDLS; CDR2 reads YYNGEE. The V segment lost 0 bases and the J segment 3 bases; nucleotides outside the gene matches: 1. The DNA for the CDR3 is TGTGCCAGCAGCGTAGGGACTAGCGTCTACGAGCAGTACTTC. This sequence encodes CASSVGTSVYEQYF.

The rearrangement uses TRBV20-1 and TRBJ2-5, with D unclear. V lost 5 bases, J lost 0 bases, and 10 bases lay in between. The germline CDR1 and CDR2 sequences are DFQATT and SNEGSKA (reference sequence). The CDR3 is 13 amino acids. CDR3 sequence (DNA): TGCAGTGCTCCTCATCCGTACCAAGAGACCCAGTACTTC. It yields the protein CSAPHPYQETQYF.

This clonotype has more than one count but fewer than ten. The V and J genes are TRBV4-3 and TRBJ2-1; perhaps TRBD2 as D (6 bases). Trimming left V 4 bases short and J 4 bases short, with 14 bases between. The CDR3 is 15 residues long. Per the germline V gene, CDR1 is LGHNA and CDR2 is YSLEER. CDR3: CASSPDWAGYNEQFF. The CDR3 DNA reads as TGCGCCAGCAGCCCTGACTGGGCGGGATACAATGAGCAGTTCTTC.

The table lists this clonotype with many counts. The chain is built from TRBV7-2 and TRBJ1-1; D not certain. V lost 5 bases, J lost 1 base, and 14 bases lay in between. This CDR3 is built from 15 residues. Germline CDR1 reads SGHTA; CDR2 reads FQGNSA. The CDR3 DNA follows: TGTGCCAGCAGCCCCATCGGACCCCAGAACACTGAAGCTTTCTTT. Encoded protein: CASSPIGPQNTEAFF.

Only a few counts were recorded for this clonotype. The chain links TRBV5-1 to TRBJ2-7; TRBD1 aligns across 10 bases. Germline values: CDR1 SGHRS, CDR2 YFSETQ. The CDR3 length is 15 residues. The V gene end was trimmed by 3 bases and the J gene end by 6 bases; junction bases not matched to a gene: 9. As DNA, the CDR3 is TGCGCCAGCAGCTCGGGACAGGGGACATCAGGCGAGCAGTACTTC. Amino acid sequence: CASSSGQGTSGEQYF.

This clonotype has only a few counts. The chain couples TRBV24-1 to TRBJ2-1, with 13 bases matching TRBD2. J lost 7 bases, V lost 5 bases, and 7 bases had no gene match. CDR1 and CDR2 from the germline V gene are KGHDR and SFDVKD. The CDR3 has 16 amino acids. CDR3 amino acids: CATSAKGLAGANEQFF. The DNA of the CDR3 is TGTGCCACCAGTGCCAAAGGACTAGCGGGAGCTAATGAGCAGTTCTTC.

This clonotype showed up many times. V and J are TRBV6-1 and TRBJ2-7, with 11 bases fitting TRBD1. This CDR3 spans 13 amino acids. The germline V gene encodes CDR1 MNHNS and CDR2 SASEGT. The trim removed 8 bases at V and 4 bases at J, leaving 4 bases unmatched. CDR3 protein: CASGQGAIYEQYF. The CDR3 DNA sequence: TGTGCCAGCGGACAGGGGGCTATATACGAGCAGTACTTC.

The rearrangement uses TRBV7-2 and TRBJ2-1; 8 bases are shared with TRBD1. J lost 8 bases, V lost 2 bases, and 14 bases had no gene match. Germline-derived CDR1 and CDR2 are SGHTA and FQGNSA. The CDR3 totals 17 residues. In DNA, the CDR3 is TGTGCCAGCAGCTTACTCGGCCCCGGACAGGGTTGGGATGAGCAGTTCTTC. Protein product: CASSLLGPGQGWDEQFF.